One and the same sample provided the 4 T cell receptor beta chains below, sequenced in a study of T cell responses to AZD1222 COVID-19 vaccine. Method: immunoSEQ multiplex PCR; TCRdb's copy keeps in-frame clones and lacks some. The table shows around 70,000 clones, with approximately 81% occurring only once. The sequencing used peripheral blood, collected on day 0 of AZD1222 vaccination. The source is an adult in good health.

The chain has TRBV3-1 (or the pseudogene TRBV3-2) and TRBJ2-1; D gene ambiguous. This CDR3 is 13 amino acids long. CDR1 and CDR2 from the germline V gene are LGHDT and YNNKEL (reference sequence). Between the trimmed V and J ends, which lost 2 bases and 5 bases, there was a span of 7 bases. CDR3 sequence (DNA): TGTGCCAGCAGCCAAATAAGCAACAATGAGCAGTTCTTC. Amino acid sequence: CASSQISNNEQFF.

The chain links TRBV3-1 (or the pseudogene TRBV3-2) to TRBJ1-6, with unresolved D. The CDR3 length is 16 residues. Germline V CDR1 and CDR2: LGHDT, YNNKEL (reference sequence). With 2 bases removed from V and 0 bases from J, the gap between germline ends came to 8 bases. The CDR3 DNA reads as TGTGCCAGCAGCCAAAGAACGAACTCCTATAATTCACCCCTCCACTTT. Protein: CASSQRTNSYNSPLHF.

The chain carries TRBV2 and TRBJ1-1, with D hard to call. This CDR3 is built from 12 residues. Germline lookup yields CDR1 SNHLY and CDR2 FYNNEI. V lost 6 bases and J 2 bases, leaving 7 bases between the germline ends. The CDR3 is CASRDDNTEAFF. CDR3 DNA sequence: TGTGCCAGCAGGGACGATAACACTGAAGCTTTCTTT.

CDR3 protein: CAWSVMGNTEAFF. CDR3 bases: TGTGCCTGGAGTGTAATGGGAAACACTGAAGCTTTCTTT. The chain links TRBV30 to TRBJ1-1; D gene ambiguous. Germline loops: CDR1 GTSNPN, CDR2 SVGIG (reference sequence). This CDR3 is 13 amino acids long. Trimming cost V 0 bases and J 2 bases, with 7 bases left between them.